These 28 T cell receptor beta chains share one sample of origin, sequenced in a study of T cell responses to AZD1222 COVID-19 vaccine. Measured with immunoSEQ multiplex PCR; TCRdb has only the in-frame clones, and not every one. The sample records around 80,000 clones, about 82% being singletons. Sequencing used peripheral blood, obtained on day 0 of AZD1222 vaccination. The origin of the receptors is an adult in good health.

This chain links TRBV15 with TRBJ2-1; D remains unclear. There are 14 residues in the CDR3. CDR1 LNHNV and CDR2 YYDKDF come from the germline V gene (reference sequence). V shed 4 bases and J shed 0 bases, with 7 bases lying between them. CDR3 DNA sequence: TGTGCCACCAGCATCCGAAGCTCCTACAATGAGCAGTTCTTC. It yields the protein CATSIRSSYNEQFF.

The V gene is TRBV2, the J gene TRBJ2-1; 11 positions match TRBD1. Germline V gives CDR1 SNHLY, CDR2 FYNNEI. This CDR3 spans 17 amino acids. Trimming at V came to 6 bases and at J to 5 bases, leaving 12 bases not matched to a gene. The CDR3 region has the DNA TGTGCCAGCAGACCCACTGGGACAGGGGGGCGGGACAATGAGCAGTTCTTC. Translation: CASRPTGTGGRDNEQFF.

This chain uses TRBV19 with TRBJ1-2; D is unclear. CDR1 is LNHDA and CDR2 is SQIVND in the germline V gene (reference sequence). Trimming took off 3 bases at V and 4 bases at J, with 6 bases between the two ends. This CDR3 has 12 amino acids. CDR3 bases: TGTGCCAGTAGTATGCCACCCTATGGCTACACCTTC. Encoded protein: CASSMPPYGYTF.

The genes are TRBV19 and TRBJ1-5; D is ambiguous. Germline V gene data show CDR1 as LNHDA and CDR2 as SQIVND (reference sequence). The CDR3 is made up of 12 amino acids. V was shortened by 11 bases and J by 9 bases, with 17 bases between the two germline ends. This chain's CDR3 is CAASDRFGPQHF. Here the CDR3 DNA reads TGTGCCGCCTCTGACCGCTTCGGGCCCCAGCATTTT. Variable domain in full (rest from reference TRBV19 and TRBJ1-5): DGGITQSPKYLFRKEGQNVTLSCEQNLNHDAMYWYRQDPGQGLRLIYYSQIVNDFQKGDIAEGYSVSREKKESFPLTVTSAQKNPTAFYLCAASDRFGPQHFGDGTRLSIL.

V is TRBV4-3 and J is TRBJ1-6; possible D gene TRBD1, 6 bases. This CDR3 is built from 17 residues. CDR1 is LGHNA, CDR2 YSLEER, per germline. V was clipped by 1 base and J by 0 bases, with 10 bases between them. CDR3 sequence (DNA): TGCGCCAGCAGCCAAGGGGACACCATCTCCTATAATTCACCCCTCCACTTT. It specifies CASSQGDTISYNSPLHF.

This clone has more than one count but fewer than ten. This chain uses TRBV5-6 with TRBJ1-6; D ambiguous. Per the germline V gene, CDR1 is SGHDT and CDR2 is YYEEEE. The V and J ends lost 2 bases and 6 bases respectively, with 3 bases between them. The CDR3 totals 12 residues. CDR3 DNA: TGTGCCAGCAGCTTTCTTAATTCACCCCTCCACTTT. This translates into CASSFLNSPLHF.

The chain recombines TRBV29-1 with TRBJ1-1; unclear D gene. This CDR3 has 14 residues. The V gene lost 4 bases and the J gene lost 4 bases, with 16 bases spanning the gap. CDR1 and CDR2 from the germline V gene are SQVTM and ANQGSEA. The CDR3 nucleotides are TGCAGCGTTGCCCAGACTGCAGTGAGCACTGAAGCTTTCTTT. Its translation is CSVAQTAVSTEAFF.

The J gene is TRBJ2-5, the V gene TRBV19; 8 nucleotides align to TRBD1. This CDR3 is built from 14 residues. The V gene's germline CDR1 is LNHDA and CDR2 SQIVND (reference sequence). The ends lost 4 bases at V and 1 base at J; junction bases unmatched: 2. CDR3 nucleotide sequence: TGTGCCAGTAGTAGGACAGGGACCCAAGAGACCCAGTACTTC. Amino acids: CASSRTGTQETQYF.

The V and J genes are TRBV28 and TRBJ2-5; TRBD2 aligns across 7 bases. V gave up 11 bases and J gave up 6 bases; unmatched junction bases: 6. The CDR3 is 11 residues long. The germline gives CDR1 MDHEN, CDR2 SYDVKM. CDR3 sequence (DNA): TGTGCCTACGGGGAGGGGCAGACCCAGTACTTC. This encodes CAYGEGQTQYF.

This chain joins TRBV29-1 and TRBJ2-5; TRBD2 agrees at 11 bases. This CDR3 spans 18 amino acids. The V segment lost 0 bases and the J segment 0 bases; nucleotides outside the gene matches: 9. Germline CDR1 is SQVTM and CDR2 is ANQGSEA. CDR3 sequence reads: CSVEDLTSGDPNQETQYF. The CDR3 coding sequence is TGCAGCGTTGAAGATTTGACTAGCGGGGACCCCAACCAAGAGACCCAGTACTTC.

V and J are TRBV19 and TRBJ1-1; no clear D. The V end lost 3 bases, the J end lost 1 base, and 12 bases lay between the germline ends. Germline CDR1 is LNHDA and CDR2 is SQIVND (reference sequence). There are 15 residues in the CDR3. CDR3 in DNA: TGTGCCAGTAGTATTTCACGCGGCGGGAACACTGAAGCTTTCTTT. Translation: CASSISRGGNTEAFF.

This clone was counted a few times. This chain uses TRBV5-3 with TRBJ1-2, with D perhaps TRBD1 (5 bases). TRBV5-3 is given ORF status, its function remaining uncertain. This CDR3 contains 19 residues. Between the trimmed V and J ends, which lost 1 base and 4 bases, there was a span of 26 bases. The CDR3 nucleotides read TGTGCCAGAAGCTTGATTGCGGGCCCACAGGCAGAAGTATTCTATGGCTACACCTTC. Residues: CARSLIAGPQAEVFYGYTF.

The CDR3 DNA sequence: TGTGCCAGCAGCTTGCGGCGGGGGGGCACAGATACGCAGTATTTT. Translation gives CASSLRRGGTDTQYF. The chain joins TRBV5-5 to TRBJ2-3; 8 bases match TRBD2. The CDR3 is made up of 15 amino acids. The V segment lost 1 base and the J segment 1 base; nucleotides outside the gene matches: 2. The germline CDR1 and CDR2 sequences are SGHKS and YYEKEE (reference sequence).

The V and J genes are TRBV7-6 and TRBJ1-1; 10 bases are a match to TRBD1. This CDR3 is built from 16 residues. With 7 bases clipped from V and 0 bases from J, the junction kept 8 bases outside the gene matches. Germline V gene lookup returns CDR1 SGHVS and CDR2 FNYEAQ. The CDR3 DNA reads as TGTGCCAGCACTTCCGGGACAGGGGTCATGAACACTGAAGCTTTCTTT. This translates into CASTSGTGVMNTEAFF.

For the CDR3, the DNA is TGTGCCAGCAGCCAAGACGGCCTAGCCAAAAACATTCAGTACTTC. It encodes CASSQDGLAKNIQYF. The chain couples TRBV14 to TRBJ2-4; no clear D. The CDR3 loop spans 15 amino acids. Deletions cut 0 bases from V and 0 bases from J, with 6 bases between. Germline CDR1 is SGHDN and CDR2 is FVKESK.

This clone was detected only a few times. The rearrangement uses TRBV5-6 and TRBJ2-7; D is possibly TRBD2 (6 bases). The CDR3 spans 15 residues. Trimming shortened V by 5 bases and J by 0 bases, and 15 bases separated the two germline ends. CDR1 is SGHDT and CDR2 is YYEEEE in the germline V gene. The CDR3 sequence is CASREGLLLSYEQYF. The CDR3 DNA follows: TGTGCCAGCAGGGAGGGACTCCTTCTCTCCTACGAGCAGTACTTC. The full variable domain, with the rest looked up from reference TRBV5-6 and TRBJ2-7, is DAGVTQSPTHLIKTRGQQVTLRCSPKSGHDTVSWYQQALGQGPQFIFQYYEEEERQRGNFPDRFSGHQFPNYSSELNVNALLLGDSALYLCASREGLLLSYEQYFGPGTRLTVT.

The CDR3 here is CASSYSRTRISYEQYF. DNA of the CDR3: TGTGCCAGCAGTTACTCGCGGACTAGAATCTCCTACGAGCAGTACTTC. The chain carries TRBV6-2 or TRBV6-3 and TRBJ2-7; 7 bases are shared with TRBD2. Germline V gene sequence: CDR1 MNHEY, CDR2 SVGEGT. The CDR3 runs 16 residues. J lost 0 bases, V lost 0 bases, and 5 bases had no gene match.

The chain has TRBV21-1 and TRBJ1-1; TRBD1, the table's D call, was not compared with the DNA. TRBV21-1 is assigned pseudogene status. This CDR3 is built from 14 residues. As DNA, the CDR3 is TGTGCCAGCCATCGGGACAGGGTGGGGACTGAAGCTTTCTTT. Translated, it gives CASHRDRVGTEAFF.

CDR3 sequence reads: CASSSPPGGGTDTQYF. The CDR3 DNA sequence: TGTGCCAGCAGTTCCCCCCCAGGGGGCGGCACAGATACGCAGTATTTT. The chain combines TRBV28 with TRBJ2-3; 8 nucleotides agree with TRBD1. The ends lost 4 bases at V and 1 base at J; junction bases unmatched: 7. The CDR3 contains 16 residues. Germline assignment: CDR1 MDHEN and CDR2 SYDVKM.

The chain joins TRBV19 to TRBJ2-7; 7 nucleotides agree with TRBD1. J was trimmed by 1 base and V by 5 bases; bases with no gene match: 5. This CDR3 comprises 14 residues. Germline V gene data show CDR1 as LNHDA and CDR2 as SQIVND (reference sequence). CDR3 in DNA: TGTGCCAGTAGTCCCGGACAGGTATCCTACGAGCAGTACTTC. Protein: CASSPGQVSYEQYF.

Remarks on this clone: The junction departs from the called germline gene at one end, perhaps through a read error. V gene TRBV12-3 or TRBV12-4 combines with J gene TRBJ1-3, with D uncertain. The CDR3 is 11 amino acids. The CDR3: CASSTDRGVDF. The CDR3 nucleotides read TGTGCCAGCAGCACGGACCGCGGGGTGGATTTT.

This chain connects TRBV9 to TRBJ1-2; D perhaps matches TRBD1 (5 bases). The CDR3 is 12 residues long. CDR1 is SGDLS, CDR2 YYNGEE, per germline. Trimming removed 6 bases from V and 8 bases from J, with 14 bases in between. CDR3 sequence: CASTGSGGGYTF. CDR3 DNA sequence: TGTGCCAGCACCGGATCGGGGGGGGGCTACACCTTC.

The chain recombines TRBV5-1 with TRBJ1-3; D is unclear. Trimming removed 2 bases at V and 0 bases at J, with 6 bases between. This CDR3 has 14 residues. Germline V gene lookup returns CDR1 SGHRS and CDR2 YFSETQ. In DNA form, the CDR3 reads TGCGCCAGCAGCTTCGGCTTCTCTGGAAACACCATATATTTT. Amino acid sequence: CASSFGFSGNTIYF.

V usage is TRBV12-3 or TRBV12-4 and J usage is TRBJ1-2; D gene unclear. The CDR3 consists of 12 residues. Trimming took 6 bases from V and 4 from J, leaving 9 bases between them. The CDR3 here is CASSQSSYGYTF. The CDR3 nucleotides are TGTGCCAGCAGCCAATCGAGCTATGGCTACACCTTC.

DNA of the CDR3: TGTGCCAGCAGCTGGCAGGTGGGAGACCAGCCCCAGCATTTT. Its protein product is CASSWQVGDQPQHF. The gene calls are TRBV2 and TRBJ1-5; D call uncertain. The CDR3 sequence is 14 residues long. The V and J ends lost 6 bases and 7 bases respectively, with 16 bases between them. Germline CDR1 and CDR2: SNHLY and FYNNEI.

The chain uses TRBV5-1 and TRBJ1-1; 9 bases align to TRBD1. The CDR3 runs 15 residues. The ends lost 3 bases at V and 5 bases at J; junction bases unmatched: 8. CDR1 is SGHRS, CDR2 YFSETQ, per germline. DNA for the CDR3: TGCGCCAGCAGCTCCCCGGGACAGGGTGGGACTGAAGCTTTCTTT. Its protein product is CASSSPGQGGTEAFF.

J is TRBJ1-1 and V is TRBV25-1; D ambiguous. The CDR3 is made up of 13 amino acids. The germline V gene encodes CDR1 MGHDK and CDR2 SYGVNS. Between the trimmed V and J ends, which lost 5 bases and 11 bases, there was a span of 18 bases. The CDR3: CASSTPKDPWAFF. The DNA for the CDR3 is TGTGCCAGCAGTACCCCCAAGGACCCTTGGGCTTTCTTT.

A word on this clone: Different DNA sequences within this sample yield the same CDR3. The rearrangement uses TRBV5-1 and TRBJ1-3; D is uncertain. This CDR3 comprises 14 residues. Trimming took 2 bases from V and 2 from J, leaving 8 bases between them. Per germline, CDR1 SGHRS and CDR2 YFSETQ. The CDR3 spells CASSLGGAGNTIYF. As DNA, the CDR3 is TGCGCCAGCAGCTTAGGTGGGGCTGGAAACACCATATATTTT. The full variable domain, in which reference TRBV5-1 and TRBJ1-3 provide the parts outside the CDR3, is KAGVTQTPRYLIKTRGQQVTLSCSPISGHRSVSWYQQTPGQGLQFLFEYFSETQRNKGNFPGRFSGRQFSNSRSEMNVSTLELGDSALYLCASSLGGAGNTIYFGEGSWLTVV.